This entry lists 6 T cell receptor beta chains sequenced from one sample in a study of cytomegalovirus exposure and HLA in healthy donors. The primer mix had 60 Vbeta and 13 Jbeta primers. Repertoires were generated with immunoSEQ multiplex PCR, while TCRdb's copy carries only in-frame clones and drops some. This table has 200,000 or so clones, approximately 84% appearing once. Sequences were obtained from PBMCs. The receptor source for this set is a boy aged 5-17 years in good health and CMV-seronegative.

The gene calls are TRBV11-2 and TRBJ2-2; 7 bases map to TRBD2. V lost 3 bases, J lost 7 bases, and 8 bases stayed unmatched. The germline CDR1 and CDR2 sequences are SGHAT and FQNNGV. The length of the CDR3 is 15 residues. CDR3 sequence reads: CASSLEAGEGGELFF. CDR3 DNA: TGTGCCAGCAGCTTGGAGGCGGGAGAGGGCGGGGAGCTGTTTTTT. Combining the CDR3 with reference TRBV11-2 and TRBJ2-2 gives the whole variable domain EAGVAQSPRYKIIEKRQSVAFWCNPISGHATLYWYQQILGQGPKLLIQFQNNGVVDDSQLPKDRFSAERLKGVDSTLKIQPAKLEDSAVYLCASSLEAGEGGELFFGEGSRLTVL.

The chain employs TRBV9 and TRBJ2-1, with TRBD2 matching 11 bases. Germline V CDR1 and CDR2: SGDLS, YYNGEE. CDR3 length equals 16 residues. The trim removed 3 bases at V and 2 bases at J, leaving 4 bases unmatched. The CDR3 region has the DNA TGTGCCAGCAGCGCCGGGACTAGCGGCCCCTACAATGAGCAGTTCTTC. This translates into CASSAGTSGPYNEQFF.

The chain has TRBV2 and TRBJ1-1; D may be TRBD1 (6 bases). Germline values: CDR1 SNHLY, CDR2 FYNNEI. The ends were cut back, 7 bases at V and 1 base at J, with 10 bases in the middle. The CDR3 extends over 13 amino acids. Here the CDR3 DNA reads TGTGCCAGCACCCAAGGGGGGAACACTGAAGCTTTCTTT. This encodes CASTQGGNTEAFF.

This clone has only one observation. The V and J genes are TRBV28 and TRBJ2-3; D unresolved. V shed 3 bases and J shed 6 bases, with 7 bases lying between them. CDR3 length: 12 residues. Germline V CDR1 and CDR2: MDHEN, SYDVKM. The CDR3 region is CASSFLPDTQYF. The DNA for the CDR3 is TGTGCCAGCAGTTTTCTACCCGATACGCAGTATTTT.

The CDR3 region has the DNA TGTGCCAGCAGGACCCAAATGGAGTACGAGCAGTACTTC. Its translation is CASRTQMEYEQYF. The chain is built from TRBV6-6 and TRBJ2-7; D gene unclear. This CDR3 has 13 amino acids. With 6 bases removed from V and 4 bases from J, the gap between germline ends came to 13 bases. Germline V gives CDR1 MNHNY, CDR2 SVGAGI (reference sequence).

CDR3 nucleotides: TGCGCCAGCAGCCACCCCGGAGCGGGGGTGAGCTCCTACAATGAGCAGTTCTTC. It is translated as CASSHPGAGVSSYNEQFF. The chain combines TRBV4-1 with TRBJ2-1, with TRBD2 identical over 8 bases. With 3 bases clipped from V and 0 bases from J, the junction kept 10 bases outside the gene matches. Germline assignment: CDR1 MGHRA and CDR2 YSYEKL. The CDR3 extends over 18 amino acids.